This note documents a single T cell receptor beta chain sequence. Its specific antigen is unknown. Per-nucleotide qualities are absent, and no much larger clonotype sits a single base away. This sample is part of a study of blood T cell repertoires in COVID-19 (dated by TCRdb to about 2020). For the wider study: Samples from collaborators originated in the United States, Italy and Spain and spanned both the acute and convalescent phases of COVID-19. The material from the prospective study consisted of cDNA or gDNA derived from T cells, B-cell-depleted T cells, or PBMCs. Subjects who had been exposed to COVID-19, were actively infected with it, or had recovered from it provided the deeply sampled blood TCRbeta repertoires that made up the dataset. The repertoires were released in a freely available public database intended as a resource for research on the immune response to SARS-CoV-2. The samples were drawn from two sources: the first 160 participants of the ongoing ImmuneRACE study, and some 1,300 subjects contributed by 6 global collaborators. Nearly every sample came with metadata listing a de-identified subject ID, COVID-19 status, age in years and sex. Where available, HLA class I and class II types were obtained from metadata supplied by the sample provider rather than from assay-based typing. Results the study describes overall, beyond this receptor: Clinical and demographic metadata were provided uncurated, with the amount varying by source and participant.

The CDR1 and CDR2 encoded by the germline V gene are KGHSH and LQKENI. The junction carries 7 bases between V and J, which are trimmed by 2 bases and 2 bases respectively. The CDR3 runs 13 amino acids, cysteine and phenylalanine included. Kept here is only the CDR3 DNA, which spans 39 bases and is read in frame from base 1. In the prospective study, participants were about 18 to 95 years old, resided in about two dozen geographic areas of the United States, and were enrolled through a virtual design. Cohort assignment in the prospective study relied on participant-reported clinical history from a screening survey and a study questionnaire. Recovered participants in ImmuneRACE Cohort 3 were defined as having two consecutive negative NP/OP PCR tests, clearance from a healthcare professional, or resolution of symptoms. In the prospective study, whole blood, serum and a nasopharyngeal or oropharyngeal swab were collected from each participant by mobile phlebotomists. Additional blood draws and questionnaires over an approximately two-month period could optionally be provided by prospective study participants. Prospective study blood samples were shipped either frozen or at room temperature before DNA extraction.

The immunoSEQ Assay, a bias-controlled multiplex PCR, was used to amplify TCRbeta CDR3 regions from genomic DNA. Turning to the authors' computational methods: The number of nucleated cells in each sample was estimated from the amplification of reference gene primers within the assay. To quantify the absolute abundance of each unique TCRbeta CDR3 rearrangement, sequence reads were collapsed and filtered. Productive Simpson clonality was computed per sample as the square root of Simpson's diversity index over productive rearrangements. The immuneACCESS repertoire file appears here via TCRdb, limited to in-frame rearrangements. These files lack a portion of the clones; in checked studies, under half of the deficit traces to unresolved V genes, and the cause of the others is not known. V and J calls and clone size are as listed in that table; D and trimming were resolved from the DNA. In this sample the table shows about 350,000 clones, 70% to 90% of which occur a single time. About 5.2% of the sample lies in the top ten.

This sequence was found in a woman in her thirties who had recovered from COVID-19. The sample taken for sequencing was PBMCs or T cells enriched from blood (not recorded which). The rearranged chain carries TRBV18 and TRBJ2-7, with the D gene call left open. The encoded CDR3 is CASSPGQTYEQYF. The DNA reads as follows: TGTGCCAGCTCACCAGGGCAGACCTACGAGCAGTACTTC.